This entry lists 7 T cell receptor beta chains sequenced from one sample in a study of identical twins. TCRdb independently ran MiXCR on the 5' RACE reads; one entry per CDR3 protein. The sample has approximately 350,000 distinct CDR3 sequences, roughly 12% seen once. The data were also submitted as part of a second study, on yellow fever vaccine responses in identical twins.

Material: CD8+ T cells sorted from blood. These receptors came from a woman in her late teens or twenties in good health.

This clonotype was seen at least ten times. The V and J genes are TRBV28 and TRBJ2-3, with 11 bases lining up with TRBD2. J was trimmed by 5 bases and V by 5 bases; bases with no gene match: 3. The germline V gene encodes CDR1 MDHEN and CDR2 SYDVKM. The CDR3 runs to 14 residues. This chain's CDR3 is CASSPGLAGDTQYF. Here the CDR3 DNA reads TGTGCCAGCAGTCCCGGACTAGCGGGAGATACGCAGTATTTT.

The chain links TRBV12-3 or TRBV12-4 to TRBJ2-5, with 12 bases that match TRBD2. J lost 3 bases, V lost 4 bases, and 3 bases had no gene match. The CDR3 length is 15 residues. CDR3: CASSSPSGGEETQYF. CDR3 nucleotide sequence: TGTGCCAGCAGTTCCCCTAGCGGGGGGGAAGAGACCCAGTACTTC.

This clonotype was seen only a few times. The V call is TRBV25-1, the J call TRBJ1-2; D is uncertain. The germline CDR1 and CDR2 sequences are MGHDK and SYGVNS. Trimming shortened V by 3 bases and J by 8 bases, and 13 bases separated the two germline ends. The CDR3 covers 13 residues. DNA of the CDR3: TGTGCCAGCAGTGATTATAGTCAGGAAGGCTACACCTTC. As protein: CASSDYSQEGYTF.

The J gene is TRBJ2-5, the V gene TRBV6-1, with no clear D. Germline-derived CDR1 and CDR2 are MNHNS and SASEGT. This CDR3 is 17 amino acids long. V gave up 0 bases and J gave up 1 base, with 15 bases separating them. The DNA for the CDR3 is TGTGCCAGCAGTGAAGCGCTTCCTTATTGGTCCCAAGAGACCCAGTACTTC. This gives the protein CASSEALPYWSQETQYF.

Many counts were recorded for this clonotype. V and J are TRBV4-1 and TRBJ2-1; D remains unclear. Trimming removed 0 bases from V and 10 bases from J, with 16 bases in between. The CDR3 runs 15 residues. Germline values: CDR1 MGHRA, CDR2 YSYEKL. CDR3 sequence: CASSQEYMGFWEQFF. In DNA form, the CDR3 reads TGCGCCAGCAGCCAAGAGTATATGGGTTTTTGGGAGCAGTTCTTC.

Regarding this clonotype: A read error is likely, as this CDR3 ends without the conserved phenylalanine or tryptophan. This sequence joins TRBV5-6 and TRBJ1-1; perhaps TRBD1 as D (6 bases). This CDR3 has 15 residues. Trimming pared 0 bases from V and 0 bases from J, leaving 9 bases between. Germline CDR1 and CDR2: SGHDT and YYEEEE. DNA of the CDR3: TGTGCCAGCAGCTTGGTGACAGGAATGAACACTGAAGCTTTCCTT. It translates to CASSLVTGMNTEAFL.

This clonotype was detected a few times. The chain is built from TRBV7-7 and TRBJ2-3; 8 bases agree with TRBD1. The trim removed 5 bases at V and 3 bases at J, leaving 7 bases unmatched. CDR1 SSHAT and CDR2 FNYEAQ come from the germline V gene (reference sequence). The CDR3 contains 15 residues. CDR3 DNA: TGTGCCAGCAGCGCCTCAGGGGGCTCGACAGATACGCAGTATTTT. Translating it yields CASSASGGSTDTQYF.